The T cell receptor beta chain described here comes from a study of T cell changes during pregnancy in multiple sclerosis. Sequenced by immunoSEQ multiplex PCR; TCRdb stores in-frame clones only, minus some. The top ten clones hold 0.45% to 0.6% of a sample with approximately 50,000 clones, about 90% of them seen once. Germline V gives CDR1 LNHDA, CDR2 SQIVND (reference sequence). The CDR3 has 17 residues. Trimming took 4 bases from V and 1 from J, leaving 16 bases between them. The receptor's source is a female donor with multiple sclerosis, enrolled in a pregnancy study. The sample was CD4+ T cells from peripheral blood mononuclear cells, taken after pregnancy. The chain uses TRBV19 and TRBJ2-2; tentative D call: TRBD2 (6 bases). CDR3 loop: CASSTSGSARNTGELFF. The CDR3 DNA reads TGTGCCAGTAGTACCTCCGGGAGTGCGAGGAACACCGGGGAGCTGTTTTTT.